This TCR beta chain originates from a study of Graves' ophthalmopathy and Graves' hyperthyroidism. Looking at the study overall: Peripheral blood was gathered at first diagnosis, ahead of any treatment whatsoever. Study-wide results and caveats: A classifier, a 13-signature model, separated ophthalmopathy from stable hyperthyroidism with approximately 88% sensitivity and 75% to 82% specificity.

Amplified material comprised TCR beta CDR3 regions derived from RNA transcripts. Investigators did first-round RT-PCR with HTBI primers, then second-round multiplex PCR. Each CDR3 protein is one row after TCRdb ran MiXCR on the multiplex PCR reads. The sample lists 300,000 to 350,000 distinct CDR3 sequences; roughly a sixth were seen once. The V gene lost 6 bases and the J gene lost 2 bases, with 11 bases spanning the gap. This CDR3 is 14 amino acids long. For donors with ophthalmopathy, the disease showed moderate-to-severe activity, reached CAS ≥3 and NOSPECS ≥4, and had lasted under 3 months. None of the included patients had other autoimmune diseases, uncontrolled infections, pregnancy or lactation, as these led to exclusion. Many counts were recorded for this clonotype. The antigen is not known.

The specimen sequenced was peripheral blood. This sequence originates from an adult man with Graves' ophthalmopathy. The genes are TRBV12-3 or TRBV12-4 and TRBJ1-5; D perhaps matches TRBD1 (5 bases). In DNA form, the CDR3 reads TGTGCCAGCAGCCTCGGGGGGGGCAATCAGCCCCAGCATTTT. Protein sequence: CASSLGGGNQPQHF.